This entry lists 18 T cell receptor beta chains sequenced from one sample in a study of HIV-infected patients and healthy controls. Reverse transcription used around 500 ng RNA and constant-region primers for alpha and beta. Separate chain-specific third strand synthesis with multiplexing indices produced the alpha and beta libraries. TCRdb itself ran the 5' RACE reads through MiXCR, one entry per CDR3 protein. This sample has about 4,000 distinct CDR3 sequences, with about 29% found just once. Roughly three months, about 14 weeks, into antiretroviral therapy, follow-up blood was collected. All unsorted peripheral T cells were captured because whole blood was used without fractionation. The sequenced sample was blood, obtained during antiretroviral therapy. These receptors all stem from an adult with HIV infection.

The genes are TRBV20-1 and TRBJ2-3; D not certain. Germline CDR1 is DFQATT and CDR2 is SNEGSKA (reference sequence). The CDR3 extends over 15 amino acids. Trimming shortened V by 2 bases and J by 3 bases, and 15 bases separated the two germline ends. CDR3 region: CSARRPSSRTDTQYF. The CDR3 DNA follows: TGCAGTGCTAGACGGCCCTCCTCGAGGACAGATACGCAGTATTTT.

Points on this clonotype: An end of the junction differs from the germline gene, which may be a read error. The rearrangement uses TRBV9 and TRBJ2-5; D uncertain. The CDR3 sequence is 12 residues long. The germline gives CDR1 SGDLS, CDR2 YYNGEE. The DNA for the CDR3 is TGTGCCAGCAGCGCCAATCAAGAGACCAAGTACTTC. Translation gives CASSANQETKYF.

This clonotype was seen a handful of times. This chain connects TRBV3-1 to TRBJ2-3; D ambiguous. Trimming took 4 bases from V and 4 from J, leaving 9 bases between them. The CDR3 spans 13 residues. Germline-derived CDR1 and CDR2 are LGHDT and YNNKEL (reference sequence). Here the CDR3 reads CASSRLSADTQYF. The CDR3 region has the DNA TGTGCCAGCAGCCGGCTTTCCGCAGATACGCAGTATTTT.

This clonotype is labeled as medium-sized (0.01 to 0.1%). The V gene is TRBV12-3 or TRBV12-4, the J gene TRBJ1-1; the D gene is possibly TRBD1 (6 bases). Trimming cost V 6 bases and J 7 bases, with 15 bases left between them. This CDR3 has 13 residues. The CDR3 DNA is TGTGCCAGCAGCCCCACCACAGGGATTGAAGCTTTCTTT. Protein sequence: CASSPTTGIEAFF.

To note about this clonotype: A much bigger clone sits one base away, suggesting this may be a read error. The gene calls are TRBV6-5 and TRBJ1-6, with 7 nucleotides matching TRBD1. The CDR3 runs 14 residues. CDR1 is MNHEY, CDR2 SVGAGI, per germline. CDR3 region: CAGSYGRGNSPLHF. The CDR3 DNA sequence: TGTGCCGGCAGTTACGGCAGGGGGAATTCACCCCTCCACTTT.

The sample holds many counts of this clonotype. The CDR3 sequence is CASSQSSGAGSYEQYF. DNA for the CDR3: TGCGCCAGCAGTCAATCATCGGGGGCCGGCTCCTACGAGCAGTACTTC. This chain uses TRBV23-1 with TRBJ2-7; D assignment may be TRBD1 or TRBD2 (6 bases each). TRBV23-1 is filed as an ORF, its function uncertain. The CDR3 totals 16 residues. Trimming removed 0 bases at V and 0 bases at J, with 12 bases between.

By proportion, this clonotype is medium-sized. The rearrangement uses TRBV20-1 and TRBJ1-3; D is perhaps TRBD1 (5 bases). Germline V gene lookup returns CDR1 DFQATT and CDR2 SNEGSKA (reference sequence). V lost 5 bases and J lost 3, with 11 bases in between. The CDR3 length is 13 residues. In DNA form, the CDR3 reads TGCAGTGCTCCACGGGACTTTGGAAACACCATATATTTT. Amino acid sequence: CSAPRDFGNTIYF.

V gene TRBV28 combines with J gene TRBJ2-7, with D perhaps TRBD1 (5 bases). Deletions cut 2 bases from V and 0 bases from J, with 11 bases between. Germline loops: CDR1 MDHEN, CDR2 SYDVKM. The CDR3 contains 15 residues. CDR3 protein: CASSLTGSPSYEQYF. Written as DNA, the CDR3 is TGTGCCAGCAGTTTAACAGGATCCCCCTCCTACGAGCAGTACTTC.

The CDR3 reads CASKTTTSTDTQYF. CDR3 DNA: TGTGCCAGCAAGACTACAACTAGCACAGATACGCAGTATTTT. This chain connects TRBV27 to TRBJ2-3; D possibly corresponds to TRBD2 (5 bases). Looked up from germline, CDR1 is MNHEY and CDR2 is SMNVEV (reference sequence). The CDR3 extends over 14 amino acids. V lost 7 bases and J lost 0, with 11 bases in between.

By share of the sample, this clonotype is medium-sized. The rearrangement links TRBV6-6 to TRBJ1-1; TRBD1 aligns across 7 bases. Germline V gene data show CDR1 as MNHNY and CDR2 as SVGAGI (reference sequence). This CDR3 comprises 14 residues. The V and J ends lost 2 bases and 11 bases, in that order; junction bases with no gene match: 11. CDR3: CASSYELSGGTAFF. The CDR3 DNA sequence: TGTGCCAGCAGTTACGAGCTATCAGGGGGAACTGCTTTCTTT.

Note on this clonotype: This could be a read error, since a much larger clone is one nucleotide away. V usage is TRBV9 and J usage is TRBJ2-3, with 9 bases identical to TRBD1. Germline V gene lookup returns CDR1 SGDLS and CDR2 YYNGEE. V was pared by 3 bases and J by 5 bases, with 4 bases of the junction left unmatched. The CDR3 contains 14 residues. The CDR3 DNA is TGTGCCAGCAGCGCGGGACAGGGTCAAGATACGCAGTATTTT. This gives the protein CASSAGQGQDTQYF.

The rearrangement uses TRBV6-2 or TRBV6-3 and TRBJ2-6; perhaps TRBD1 as D (6 bases). Germline loops: CDR1 MNHEY, CDR2 SVGEGT. V shed 6 bases and J shed 4 bases, with 10 bases lying between them. The CDR3 consists of 14 residues. The CDR3 protein is CASSPGDGANVLTF. In nucleotides, the CDR3 is TGTGCCAGCAGCCCAGGGGACGGGGCCAACGTCCTGACTTTC.

J is TRBJ2-3 and V is TRBV2, with TRBD2 matching over 9 bases. Germline loops: CDR1 SNHLY, CDR2 FYNNEI. J lost 5 bases, V lost 4 bases, and 10 bases had no gene match. The CDR3 is 16 amino acids. The CDR3 bases are TGTGCCAGCAGTGGGGCTAGCGGGGCCGCGGAAGATACGCAGTATTTT. Encoded protein: CASSGASGAAEDTQYF.

The chain links TRBV9 to TRBJ2-7; D is ambiguous. The germline CDR1 and CDR2 sequences are SGDLS and YYNGEE. The V end was cut by 2 bases, the J end by 4 bases, with 16 bases between. The CDR3 totals 15 residues. This chain's CDR3 is CASSVSPLVAYEQYF. DNA of the CDR3: TGTGCCAGCAGCGTTAGTCCCCTGGTGGCGTACGAGCAGTACTTC.

This chain uses TRBV11-2 with TRBJ1-3; D is possibly TRBD1 (5 bases). The V gene's germline CDR1 is SGHAT and CDR2 FQNNGV. This CDR3 contains 13 residues. V dropped 3 bases and J dropped 7 bases, with 10 bases sitting between them. CDR3 in DNA: TGTGCCAGCAGCTTTCAAGGGGCGAACACCATATATTTT. Translation gives CASSFQGANTIYF.

The J gene is TRBJ2-7, the V gene TRBV18, with unresolved D. The ends were cut back, 6 bases at V and 0 bases at J, with 12 bases in the middle. CDR3 length: 14 amino acids. CDR1 is KGHSH, CDR2 LQKENI, per germline. For the CDR3, the DNA is TGTGCCAGCTCTAGAGGCAGTAGCTCCTACGAGCAGTACTTC. It translates to CASSRGSSSYEQYF.

Relative to its sample, this clonotype is large (0.1 to 1%). The rearrangement uses TRBV11-2 and TRBJ1-5; weak D call: TRBD1 (5 bases). The CDR3 consists of 19 residues. The V gene lost 0 bases and the J gene lost 2 bases, with 20 bases spanning the gap. CDR1 and CDR2 from the germline V gene are SGHAT and FQNNGV. The CDR3 DNA sequence: TGTGCCAGCAGCTTAGATCGGGACGAGGTTGGGGCGGGCAATCAGCCCCAGCATTTT. It yields the protein CASSLDRDEVGAGNQPQHF.

This clonotype has more than one count but fewer than ten. The rearrangement uses TRBV7-2 and TRBJ2-1; 7 nucleotides align to TRBD2. There are 14 residues in the CDR3. J gave up 9 bases and V 4 bases, and 9 bases lay outside the gene matches. Germline V gene sequence: CDR1 SGHTA, CDR2 FQGNSA. CDR3 DNA sequence: TGTGCCAGCAGCTCTGGACTAGTAGGTCTTGAGCAGTTCTTC. Translated: CASSSGLVGLEQFF.